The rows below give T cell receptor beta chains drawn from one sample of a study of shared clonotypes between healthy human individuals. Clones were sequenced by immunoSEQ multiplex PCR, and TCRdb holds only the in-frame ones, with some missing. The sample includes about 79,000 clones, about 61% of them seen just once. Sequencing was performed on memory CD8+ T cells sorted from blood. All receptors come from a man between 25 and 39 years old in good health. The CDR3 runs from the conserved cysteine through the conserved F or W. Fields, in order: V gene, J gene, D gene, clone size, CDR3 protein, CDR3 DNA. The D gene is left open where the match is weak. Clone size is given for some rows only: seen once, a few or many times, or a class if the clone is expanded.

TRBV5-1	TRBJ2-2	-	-	CASSSDTSNTGELFF	TGCGCCAGCAGCAGTGACACTTCGAACACCGGGGAGCTGTTTTTT
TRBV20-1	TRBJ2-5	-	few	CSARHQKTQYF	TGCAGTGCTAGACATCAGAAGACCCAGTACTTC
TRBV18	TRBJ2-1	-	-	CASSAGSYNEQFF	TGTGCCAGCTCGGCAGGGTCCTACAATGAGCAGTTCTTC
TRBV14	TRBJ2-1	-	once	CASSPSRGDKYNEQFF	TGTGCCAGCAGCCCCAGTCGGGGGGACAAATACAATGAGCAGTTCTTC
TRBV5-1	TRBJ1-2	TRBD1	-	CASSSRDREGGSYGYTF	TGCGCCAGCAGCTCACGGGACAGGGAAGGAGGGAGCTATGGCTACACCTTC
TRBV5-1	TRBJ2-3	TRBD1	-	CASSRGQGSSADTQYF	TGCGCCAGCAGCCGAGGACAGGGGAGTAGTGCAGATACGCAGTATTTT
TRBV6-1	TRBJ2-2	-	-	CASTRSGNTGELFF	TGTGCCAGCACCCGGTCCGGGAACACCGGGGAGCTGTTTTTT
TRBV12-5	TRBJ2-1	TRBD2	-	CASGLITIPGLAGGPTYNEQFF	TGTGCTAGTGGTTTGATCACAATACCCGGGCTAGCGGGAGGGCCCACCTACAATGAGCAGTTCTTC
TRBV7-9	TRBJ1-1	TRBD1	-	CASTPGTGGPEAFF	TGTGCCAGCACCCCGGGTACAGGGGGTCCTGAAGCTTTCTTT
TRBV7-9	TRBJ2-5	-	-	CASSLSRGLQETQYF	TGTGCCAGCAGCTTAAGTCGCGGTCTCCAAGAGACCCAGTACTTC
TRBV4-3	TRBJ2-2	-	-	CASSQDSRLLFF	TGCGCCAGCAGCCAAGATTCCCGGCTGCTGTTTTTT
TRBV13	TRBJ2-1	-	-	CASKLVGSLYNEQFF	TGTGCCAGCAAATTGGTGGGGAGCTTGTACAATGAGCAGTTCTTC
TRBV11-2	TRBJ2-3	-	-	CASSLTGSTDTQYF	TGTGCCAGCAGCTTAACAGGGTCCACAGATACGCAGTATTTT
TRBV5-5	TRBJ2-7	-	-	CASSPRSPRISYEQYF	TGTGCCAGCAGCCCGAGAAGCCCCCGGATCTCCTACGAGCAGTACTTC
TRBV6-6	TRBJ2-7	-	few	CASSYPSADEQYF	TGTGCCAGCAGTTACCCGTCCGCGGACGAGCAGTACTTC
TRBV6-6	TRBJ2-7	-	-	CASSYYLGRERNEQYF	TGTGCCAGCAGTTACTATTTAGGCAGGGAACGAAACGAGCAGTACTTC
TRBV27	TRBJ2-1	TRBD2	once	CASSLRGRVNEQFF	TGTGCCAGCAGTTTGCGGGGGAGGGTCAATGAGCAGTTCTTC
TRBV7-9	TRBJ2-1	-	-	CASSLVGNNEQFF	TGTGCCAGCAGCTTAGTGGGTAACAATGAGCAGTTCTTC
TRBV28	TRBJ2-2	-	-	CASSLVSGELFF	TGTGCCAGCAGTTTAGTGAGCGGGGAGCTGTTTTTT
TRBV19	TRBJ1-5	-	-	CASSPSRDSNQPQHF	TGTGCCAGTAGTCCGTCCAGAGATAGCAATCAGCCCCAGCATTTT
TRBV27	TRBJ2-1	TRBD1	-	CASSPGTGGDNEQFF	TGTGCCAGCAGTCCAGGGACAGGGGGTGACAATGAGCAGTTCTTC
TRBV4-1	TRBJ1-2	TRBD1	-	CASSGRDRVGRVIYGYTF	TGCGCCAGCAGCGGCCGGGACAGGGTGGGAAGGGTAATCTATGGCTACACCTTC
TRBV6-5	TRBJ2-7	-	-	CASSPTNPYEQYF	TGTGCCAGCAGTCCTACTAATCCCTACGAGCAGTACTTC
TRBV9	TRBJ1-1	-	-	CASSVGPGAEAFF	TGTGCCAGCAGCGTAGGGCCGGGGGCTGAAGCTTTCTTT
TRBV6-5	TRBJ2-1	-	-	CASSYLGANDEQFF	TGTGCCAGCAGTTACTTAGGGGCAAACGATGAGCAGTTCTTC
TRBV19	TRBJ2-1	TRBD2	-	CASSVTSGSNNEQFF	TGTGCCAGTAGTGTAACTAGCGGGAGCAACAATGAGCAGTTCTTC
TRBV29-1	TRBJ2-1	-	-	CSATTGVEFF	TGCAGCGCCACGACGGGGGTGGAGTTCTTC
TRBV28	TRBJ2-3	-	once	CASSLSHSRDERGTQYF	TGTGCCAGCAGTTTATCCCACTCCCGGGACGAAAGGGGTACGCAGTATTTT
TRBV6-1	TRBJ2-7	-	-	CASSDWGSAYEQYF	TGTGCCAGCAGTGACTGGGGATCCGCCTACGAGCAGTACTTC
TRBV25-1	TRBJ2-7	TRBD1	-	CASSGTRQGETYEQYF	TGTGCCAGCAGTGGGACTCGACAGGGGGAGACCTACGAGCAGTACTTC
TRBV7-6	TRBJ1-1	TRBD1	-	CASSLVGAGGAGTEAFF	TGTGCCAGCAGCTTAGTAGGGGCAGGGGGCGCGGGCACTGAAGCTTTCTTT
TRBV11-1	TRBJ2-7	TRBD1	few	CASSFGPLGTGEF	TGTGCCAGCAGCTTCGGACCCCTCGGGACAGGGGAGTTC
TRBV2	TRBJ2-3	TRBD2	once	CASREKAGTIIGDTQYF	TGTGCCAGCAGAGAAAAAGCGGGAACCATAATCGGTGATACGCAGTATTTT
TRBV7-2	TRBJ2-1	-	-	CASSRPGGQLNEQFF	TGTGCCAGCAGCCGCCCAGGAGGGCAGCTCAATGAGCAGTTCTTC
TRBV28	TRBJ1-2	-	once	CASSPGGGFGGYTF	TGTGCCAGCAGCCCGGGGGGGGGCTTCGGTGGCTACACCTTC
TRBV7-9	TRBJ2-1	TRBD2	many	CASSPPGLAGDGSYNEQFF	TGTGCCAGCAGCCCTCCCGGACTAGCGGGAGACGGGTCCTACAATGAGCAGTTCTTC
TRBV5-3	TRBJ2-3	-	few	CASSSIPSREDTQYF	TGTGCCAGCAGCTCCATTCCTTCGAGGGAAGATACGCAGTATTTT
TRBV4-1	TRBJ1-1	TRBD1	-	CASSQGPARGPTEAFF	TGCGCCAGCAGCCAAGGGCCGGCGAGGGGGCCCACTGAAGCTTTCTTT
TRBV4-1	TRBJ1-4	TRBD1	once	CASSQDPTGGSEKLFF	TGCGCCAGCAGCCAAGACCCGACAGGGGGCAGCGAAAAACTGTTTTTT
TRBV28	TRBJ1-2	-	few	CASSLWRGANYGYTF	TGTGCCAGCAGTTTATGGAGGGGGGCTAACTATGGCTACACCTTC
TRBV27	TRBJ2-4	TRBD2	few	CASSSTSGFTKNIQYF	TGTGCCAGCAGTTCCACTAGCGGGTTCACCAAAAACATTCAGTACTTC
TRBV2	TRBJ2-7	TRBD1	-	CASSGTGYAEQYF	TGTGCCAGCAGTGGGACAGGGTACGCCGAGCAGTACTTC
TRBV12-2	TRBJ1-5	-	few	CASRLGFVNQPQHF	TGTGCAAGTCGCTTAGGGTTCGTCAATCAGCCCCAGCATTTT
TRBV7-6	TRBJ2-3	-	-	CASSTGIGGDTQYF	TGTGCCAGCAGCACCGGGATCGGGGGAGATACGCAGTATTTT
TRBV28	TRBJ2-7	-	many	CASSSVYEQYF	TGTGCCAGCAGTTCCGTATACGAGCAGTACTTC
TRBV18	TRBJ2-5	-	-	CASSKNDGQMETQYF	TGTGCCAGCTCAAAAAATGACGGACAGATGGAGACCCAGTACTTC
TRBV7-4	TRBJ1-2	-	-	CASSSTASNYGYTF	TGTGCCAGCAGTTCGACAGCGTCTAACTATGGCTACACCTTC
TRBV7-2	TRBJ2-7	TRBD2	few	CASSLVVAGAVEQYF	TGTGCCAGCAGCTTAGTAGTAGCGGGAGCTGTCGAGCAGTACTTC
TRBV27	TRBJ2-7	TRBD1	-	CASSMGQGAKYGEQYF	TGTGCCAGCAGCATGGGGCAGGGGGCTAAATATGGGGAGCAGTACTTC
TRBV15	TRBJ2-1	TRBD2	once	CATSATSGGYNEQFF	TGTGCCACCAGCGCTACTAGCGGGGGTTACAATGAGCAGTTCTTC
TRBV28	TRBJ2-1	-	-	CASRTRGTDNEQFF	TGTGCCAGCAGAACCCGGGGGACTGACAATGAGCAGTTCTTC
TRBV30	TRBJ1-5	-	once	CAWSGTVTNQPQHF	TGTGCCTGGAGTGGGACAGTTACCAATCAGCCCCAGCATTTT
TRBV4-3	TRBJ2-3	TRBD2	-	CASSSLAGDTQYF	TGCGCCAGCAGCTCGCTAGCGGGAGATACGCAGTATTTT
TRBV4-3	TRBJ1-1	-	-	CASSLPQGTSNTEAFF	TGCGCCAGCAGCTTGCCACAGGGTACCTCCAACACTGAAGCTTTCTTT
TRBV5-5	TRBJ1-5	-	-	CASSQLLGNNQPQHF	TGTGCCAGCAGCCAGTTACTGGGTAACAATCAGCCCCAGCATTTT
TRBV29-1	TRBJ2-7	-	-	CSVVESSYEQYF	TGCAGCGTTGTTGAGAGCTCCTACGAGCAGTACTTC